The 31 T cell receptor beta chains listed next were all sequenced from one sample in a study of blood T cell repertoires in COVID-19. The repertoire was sequenced with immunoSEQ multiplex PCR; TCRdb's copy has only in-frame clones and lacks some. The table records around 150,000 clones, about 80% of them present only once. Sequencing was performed on PBMCs or T cells enriched from blood (not recorded which). Source of these receptors: a man aged 45-65 years who had recovered from COVID-19.

This chain connects TRBV5-6 to TRBJ2-7, with 11 bases matching TRBD2. From germline, CDR1 is SGHDT and CDR2 YYEEEE. The trim removed 3 bases at V and 1 base at J, leaving 6 bases unmatched. This CDR3 is built from 16 residues. The CDR3 is CASSSIGTSGSYEQYF. CDR3 nucleotides: TGTGCCAGCAGCTCGATCGGGACTAGCGGTTCCTACGAGCAGTACTTC.

V is TRBV14 and J is TRBJ1-4; D not resolved. V was pared by 4 bases and J by 8 bases, with 14 bases between. CDR3 size: 14 residues. The V gene's germline CDR1 is SGHDN and CDR2 FVKESK. The CDR3 coding sequence is TGTGCCAGCAGCCCCGTTGGGCTCGACGAAAAACTGTTTTTT. This sequence encodes CASSPVGLDEKLFF.

This chain connects TRBV11-3 to TRBJ2-2; 9 bases match TRBD2. Looked up from germline, CDR1 is SGHNT and CDR2 is YENEEA. Germline trimming cut 5 bases from V and 3 bases from J; bases unmatched to any gene: 4. This CDR3 spans 15 amino acids. This chain's CDR3 is CASSPAGGYTGELFF. The CDR3 DNA reads TGTGCCAGCAGCCCCGCGGGGGGGTACACCGGGGAGCTGTTTTTT. The whole variable domain, filled in from reference TRBV11-3 and TRBJ2-2, reads EAGVVQSPRYKIIEKKQPVAFWCNPISGHNTLYWYLQNLGQGPELLIRYENEEAVDDSQLPKDRFSAERLKGVDSTLKIQPAELGDSAVYLCASSPAGGYTGELFFGEGSRLTVL.

This chain connects TRBV3-1 (or the pseudogene TRBV3-2) to TRBJ2-7, with TRBD2 matching over 7 bases. V shed 2 bases, J shed 3 bases, and the junction held 13 bases outside the gene matches. The CDR3 is 17 amino acids. Germline values: CDR1 LGHDT, CDR2 YNNKEL (reference sequence). CDR3: CASSQSPRDYYGYEQYF. CDR3 nucleotide sequence: TGTGCCAGCAGCCAATCGCCCCGGGACTACTATGGCTACGAGCAGTACTTC.

V is TRBV28 and J is TRBJ2-7, with 7 bases fitting TRBD1. Per germline, CDR1 MDHEN and CDR2 SYDVKM. Trimming took 4 bases from V and 1 from J; bases not matched to a gene: 7. The CDR3 covers 15 residues. CDR3 amino acids: CASSSPWTGSYEQYF. In nucleotides, the CDR3 is TGTGCCAGCAGTTCCCCCTGGACAGGTTCCTACGAGCAGTACTTC.

The chain links TRBV19 to TRBJ2-5, with TRBD2 identical over 11 bases. Germline values: CDR1 LNHDA, CDR2 SQIVND (reference sequence). The CDR3 loop spans 17 amino acids. Losses at the gene ends were 4 bases for V and 5 bases for J; bases not matched to a gene: 12. Here the CDR3 reads CASSTISGGAGVETQYF. In DNA form, the CDR3 reads TGTGCCAGTAGTACAATTAGCGGGGGGGCAGGCGTGGAGACCCAGTACTTC.

The chain joins TRBV27 to TRBJ1-6, with TRBD1 identical over 7 bases. Per germline, CDR1 MNHEY and CDR2 SMNVEV (reference sequence). V was clipped by 5 bases and J by 10 bases; unmatched bases: 5. The CDR3 runs 13 residues. DNA for the CDR3: TGTGCCAGCAGTCCGCGACAGGGATCACCCCTCCACTTT. The encoded protein is CASSPRQGSPLHF.

This clone was picked up a small number of times. J is TRBJ1-5 and V is TRBV6-2 or TRBV6-3; D might be TRBD1 (6 bases). Looked up from germline, CDR1 is MNHEY and CDR2 is SVGEGT. CDR3 length: 18 residues. With 2 bases removed from V and 0 bases from J, the gap between germline ends came to 17 bases. CDR3 in DNA: TGTGCCAGCAGTTACGTTTCCTCCAGGGGTTATAGCAATCAGCCCCAGCATTTT. The encoded protein is CASSYVSSRGYSNQPQHF.

The gene calls are TRBV28 and TRBJ1-5; TRBD1 agrees at 8 bases. J was trimmed by 2 bases and V by 6 bases; bases with no gene match: 12. The CDR3 length is 17 residues. Per the germline V gene, CDR1 is MDHEN and CDR2 is SYDVKM. CDR3 nucleotide sequence: TGTGCCAGCAGCTCCACCGCCGGACAGGGTCGCAATCAGCCCCAGCATTTT. Translation: CASSSTAGQGRNQPQHF.

V is TRBV6-5 and J is TRBJ2-7, with TRBD1 as a possible D gene (5 bases). The germline CDR1 and CDR2 sequences are MNHEY and SVGAGI. The CDR3 totals 14 residues. Deletions cut 2 bases from V and 0 bases from J, with 8 bases between. Written as DNA, the CDR3 is TGTGCCAGCAGTTACGATCAGGGCTCCTACGAGCAGTACTTC. It specifies CASSYDQGSYEQYF.

The chain couples TRBV5-1 to TRBJ2-7; D possibly corresponds to TRBD1 (5 bases). CDR3 size: 14 residues. The germline V gene has CDR1 SGHRS and CDR2 YFSETQ. V was trimmed by 10 bases and J by 0 bases, leaving 17 bases between them. For the CDR3, the DNA is TGCGCCTCCTCGGACACGAAGAGCTCCTACGAGCAGTACTTC. Translating gives CASSDTKSSYEQYF. The variable domain in full, completed from reference TRBV5-1 and TRBJ2-7, reads KAGVTQTPRYLIKTRGQQVTLSCSPISGHRSVSWYQQTPGQGLQFLFEYFSETQRNKGNFPGRFSGRQFSNSRSEMNVSTLELGDSALYLCASSDTKSSYEQYFGPGTRLTVT.

This clone has only one observation. The chain couples TRBV3-1 (or the pseudogene TRBV3-2) to TRBJ2-1; 13 bases are a match to TRBD2. With V trimmed by 4 bases and J by 0 bases, 9 bases remained unmatched. Germline CDR1 is LGHDT and CDR2 is YNNKEL (reference sequence). The CDR3 is made up of 19 amino acids. The CDR3, as DNA: TGTGCCAGCAGCCGACCGGGACTAGCGGGGATGAGCTCCTACAATGAGCAGTTCTTC. Protein sequence: CASSRPGLAGMSSYNEQFF.

CDR3 amino acids: CAWGTGSSYTF. The CDR3 DNA reads as TGTGCCTGGGGGACAGGGAGTAGCTACACCTTC. The chain joins TRBV30 to TRBJ1-2; TRBD1 aligns across 9 bases. Germline CDR1 is GTSNPN and CDR2 is SVGIG (reference sequence). This CDR3 has 11 amino acids. V trimming: 5 bases; J trimming: 9 bases; junction bases outside the gene matches: 4.

V gene TRBV27 combines with J gene TRBJ2-1, with 7 bases that match TRBD1. The CDR3 has 15 amino acids. CDR1 is MNHEY and CDR2 is SMNVEV in the germline V gene (reference sequence). V shed 7 bases, J shed 0 bases, and the junction held 6 bases outside the gene matches. The CDR3 is CASNPGQSSYNEQFF. CDR3 DNA sequence: TGTGCCAGCAATCCGGGACAGAGCTCCTACAATGAGCAGTTCTTC.

In this sample, this clone turned up a few times. The chain has TRBV14 and TRBJ1-2; 9 bases agree with TRBD1. V shed 4 bases, J shed 6 bases, and the junction held 6 bases outside the gene matches. This CDR3 is 14 amino acids long. CDR1 is SGHDN and CDR2 is FVKESK in the germline V gene. The CDR3 DNA follows: TGTGCCAGCAGCCCCAAGGGACAGGGAAATGGCTACACCTTC. Residues: CASSPKGQGNGYTF.

This clone was observed a single time. The chain carries TRBV2 and TRBJ2-3; D is possibly TRBD2 (6 bases). In germline, CDR1 is SNHLY, CDR2 FYNNEI. V was clipped by 3 bases and J by 3 bases, with 13 bases between them. The CDR3 is 15 residues long. CDR3 sequence: CASSDAGSGTDTQYF. Here the CDR3 DNA reads TGTGCCAGCAGTGACGCGGGGTCAGGAACAGATACGCAGTATTTT.

This clone was seen a single time. V gene TRBV19 combines with J gene TRBJ1-2; 8 bases are a match to TRBD1. The CDR3 is made up of 13 amino acids. J lost 7 bases, V lost 8 bases, and 9 bases had no gene match. Germline assignment: CDR1 LNHDA and CDR2 SQIVND (reference sequence). The DNA of the CDR3 is TGTGCCAGTCAACGAGGACAGGGAGGTGGCTACACCTTC. Amino acid sequence: CASQRGQGGGYTF.

This clone was picked up a small number of times. The chain has TRBV28 and TRBJ1-5; D gene ambiguous. From germline, CDR1 is MDHEN and CDR2 SYDVKM. CDR3 length: 14 amino acids. V lost 2 bases, J lost 1 base, and 6 bases lay in between. CDR3 loop: CASSLSESNQPQHF. The CDR3 nucleotides read TGTGCCAGCAGTTTAAGCGAAAGCAATCAGCCCCAGCATTTT. Based on the CDR3 plus reference TRBV28 and TRBJ1-5, the full variable domain is DVKVTQSSRYLVKRTGEKVFLECVQDMDHENMFWYRQDPGLGLRLIYFSYDVKMKEKGDIPEGYSVSREKKERFSLILESASTNQTSMYLCASSLSESNQPQHFGDGTRLSIL.

The chain is built from TRBV6-5 and TRBJ2-1; TRBD2 is a possible D gene (5 bases). Germline-derived CDR1 and CDR2 are MNHEY and SVGAGI. This CDR3 has 13 amino acids. Trimming shortened V by 6 bases and J by 9 bases, and 15 bases separated the two germline ends. DNA of the CDR3: TGTGCCAGCAGGAGCCCGGGGTCTGGTGAGCAGTTCTTC. Translating gives CASRSPGSGEQFF.

This rearrangement joins TRBV6-5 to TRBJ2-7, with 7 nucleotides matching TRBD1. CDR1 is MNHEY, CDR2 SVGAGI, per germline. J gave up 3 bases and V 6 bases, and 11 bases lay outside the gene matches. The CDR3 runs 15 residues. CDR3 nucleotide sequence: TGTGCCAGCAGCCGTGGGACAGCCGACCGCTACGAGCAGTACTTC. Its translation is CASSRGTADRYEQYF.

This chain joins TRBV28 and TRBJ1-4, with no clear D. The germline V gene has CDR1 MDHEN and CDR2 SYDVKM. V was pared by 4 bases and J by 0 bases, with 12 bases between. The CDR3 sequence is 16 residues long. The CDR3: CASSSPAPATNEKLFF. In nucleotides, the CDR3 is TGTGCCAGCAGTTCGCCCGCACCGGCAACTAATGAAAAACTGTTTTTT.

This chain connects TRBV14 to TRBJ2-3; 7 bases are shared with TRBD2. Germline V lookup: CDR1 SGHDN, CDR2 FVKESK. The CDR3 is made up of 15 amino acids. The V and J ends lost 4 bases and 1 base, in that order; junction bases with no gene match: 5. CDR3 nucleotides: TGTGCCAGCAGCCCTGGACTAGTGGGCACAGATACGCAGTATTTT. Its protein product is CASSPGLVGTDTQYF.

This chain joins TRBV29-1 and TRBJ2-1; the D gene is possibly TRBD1 (6 bases). The V end was cut by 8 bases, the J end by 7 bases, with 12 bases between. Germline CDR1 SQVTM, CDR2 ANQGSEA. The CDR3 has 11 residues. In nucleotides, the CDR3 is TGCAGCACCCAAACAGGGAATGAGCAGTTCTTC. It encodes CSTQTGNEQFF.

V and J are TRBV29-1 and TRBJ2-7; maybe TRBD1 (6 bases). This CDR3 has 14 residues. The germline gives CDR1 SQVTM, CDR2 ANQGSEA. The V end was cut by 4 bases, the J end by 6 bases, with 19 bases between. The CDR3: CSVGEQGRGGEQYF. For the CDR3, the DNA is TGCAGCGTTGGGGAGCAGGGGAGAGGTGGCGAGCAGTACTTC.

The gene calls are TRBV3-1 (or the pseudogene TRBV3-2) and TRBJ1-2, with D tentatively TRBD1 (6 bases). V was trimmed by 4 bases and J by 7 bases, leaving 13 bases between them. Germline loops: CDR1 LGHDT, CDR2 YNNKEL (reference sequence). There are 13 residues in the CDR3. This CDR3 reads CASSPRQDLGYTF. The CDR3 DNA reads as TGTGCCAGCAGCCCTCGACAGGATCTTGGCTACACCTTC.

V usage is TRBV5-6 and J usage is TRBJ2-1; 9 nucleotides line up with TRBD1. Germline trimming cut 0 bases from V and 8 bases from J; bases unmatched to any gene: 3. The CDR3 has 14 residues. Germline V gene data show CDR1 as SGHDT and CDR2 as YYEEEE. The CDR3 DNA follows: TGTGCCAGCAGCTTGGCGGGACAGGGTCATGAGCAGTTCTTC. Protein sequence: CASSLAGQGHEQFF.

This clone was detected a few times. This rearrangement joins TRBV6-2 or TRBV6-3 to TRBJ1-5, with D unresolved. V was pared by 4 bases and J by 4 bases, with 11 bases between. The CDR3 is made up of 14 amino acids. Per germline, CDR1 MNHEY and CDR2 SVGEGT. CDR3 nucleotides: TGTGCCAGCAGTTCAGTGGGAGGGAATCAGCCCCAGCATTTT. This codes for CASSSVGGNQPQHF.

The CDR3 coding sequence is TGCGCCAGCAGCTTTAACAGGGAATCACCCCTCCACTTT. Protein: CASSFNRESPLHF. The genes are TRBV5-1 and TRBJ1-6; perhaps TRBD1 as D (6 bases). Germline-derived CDR1 and CDR2 are SGHRS and YFSETQ. The CDR3 totals 13 residues. Trimming took off 2 bases at V and 10 bases at J, with 10 bases between the two ends.

The chain joins TRBV5-1 to TRBJ2-3, with 7 positions matching TRBD1. Germline V gene lookup returns CDR1 SGHRS and CDR2 YFSETQ. The CDR3 spans 14 residues. V lost 2 bases, J lost 5 bases, and 5 bases stayed unmatched. This CDR3 is CASSFGTEGDTQYF. DNA of the CDR3: TGCGCCAGCAGCTTCGGGACAGAGGGAGATACGCAGTATTTT.

In the case of this clone: The same CDR3 is also encoded by other DNA sequences in this sample. This chain uses TRBV6-5 with TRBJ1-1; no clear D. The CDR3 covers 13 residues. The germline gives CDR1 MNHEY, CDR2 SVGAGI. Trimming took off 6 bases at V and 0 bases at J, with 8 bases between the two ends. CDR3: CASSLQMNTEAFF. CDR3 coding DNA: TGTGCCAGCAGCTTACAGATGAACACTGAAGCTTTCTTT.

This clone has only one observation. The chain recombines TRBV7-9 with TRBJ2-7; perhaps TRBD1 as D (6 bases). Trimming removed 5 bases at V and 4 bases at J, with 9 bases between. This CDR3 has 12 amino acids. Looked up from germline, CDR1 is SEHNR and CDR2 is FQNEAQ (reference sequence). The DNA for the CDR3 is TGTGCCAGCAGCCGGACAGCTTACGAGCAGTACTTC. The encoded protein is CASSRTAYEQYF. Full variable domain (missing parts from reference TRBV7-9 and TRBJ2-7): DTGVSQNPRHKITKRGQNVTFRCDPISEHNRLYWYRQTLGQGPEFLTYFQNEAQLEKSRLLSDRFSAERPKGSFSTLEIQRTEQGDSAMYLCASSRTAYEQYFGPGTRLTVT.